The 8 T cell receptor beta chains reported below all come from one sample, sequenced in a study of memory CD4+ T cells and cytomegalovirus serostatus. Using immunoSEQ multiplex PCR, the repertoire was profiled, and TCRdb retains in-frame clones only, with some absent. Seen here are about 52,000 clones, approximately 82% observed once, and the top ten hold 2%. Single viable CD3+CD4+CD8-CD45RO+ cells were sorted as the memory CD4+ T cells. Source material: memory CD4+ T cells from blood. These TCRs come from an adult in good health and CMV-seropositive.

This clone is labeled medium-sized (0.01 to 0.1%). Additional DNA sequences in this sample encode the identical CDR3. This rearrangement joins TRBV19 to TRBJ1-1, with a tentative D call TRBD1 (6 bases). V dropped 7 bases and J dropped 6 bases, with 15 bases sitting between them. Germline V CDR1 and CDR2: LNHDA, SQIVND (reference sequence). The CDR3 runs 13 residues. The CDR3 region has the DNA TGTGCCAGTATCCGATTGGGGGGCCCTGAAGCTTTCTTT. Protein product: CASIRLGGPEAFF.

This sequence joins TRBV9 and TRBJ2-2; D tentatively reads TRBD1 or TRBD2 (7 bases each). Germline CDR1 reads SGDLS; CDR2 reads YYNGEE. The CDR3 sequence is 18 residues long. V lost 1 base, J lost 5 bases, and 21 bases lay in between. The CDR3 DNA reads as TGTGCCAGCAGCGTATCCCGCCAGGGGGGGGGCCTAACCGGGGAGCTGTTTTTT. The encoded protein is CASSVSRQGGGLTGELFF.

V is TRBV6-5 and J is TRBJ1-5, with TRBD1 matching 9 bases. This CDR3 has 15 residues. In germline, CDR1 is MNHEY, CDR2 SVGAGI. The junction had 9 bases not matched to a gene; V was cut back by 5 bases and J by 7 bases. The CDR3 loop reads CASSRSQGAEQPQHF. Written as DNA, the CDR3 is TGTGCCAGCAGTCGCTCACAGGGGGCGGAACAGCCCCAGCATTTT.

The rearrangement uses TRBV6-5 and TRBJ2-7, with TRBD2 matching over 8 bases. J was trimmed by 6 bases and V by 6 bases; bases with no gene match: 13. CDR1 is MNHEY and CDR2 is SVGAGI in the germline V gene. This CDR3 is built from 15 residues. This chain's CDR3 is CASSPGRVTSGEQYF. The DNA of the CDR3 is TGTGCCAGCAGCCCCGGGAGGGTGACCTCTGGCGAGCAGTACTTC.

J is TRBJ2-5 and V is TRBV4-3; a weak D match, TRBD2 (7 bases). Germline V gives CDR1 LGHNA, CDR2 YSLEER. The CDR3 is 15 residues long. V was clipped by 5 bases and J by 7 bases, with 20 bases between them. The CDR3 here is CASSAQVGGGTTQYF. The CDR3 DNA follows: TGCGCCAGCAGCGCGCAGGTGGGAGGGGGTACGACCCAGTACTTC.

Details on this clone: Other nucleotide sequences in the sample specify the same CDR3. The chain combines TRBV10-3 with TRBJ1-3; D perhaps matches TRBD1 (6 bases). V lost 8 bases to trimming and J lost 6 bases, with 17 bases between them. This CDR3 comprises 14 residues. Germline values: CDR1 ENHRY, CDR2 SYGVKD. DNA for the CDR3: TGTGCCATCGGGGGCAGGGTCGGAGAAAACACCATATATTTT. It yields the protein CAIGGRVGENTIYF.

The chain's CDR3 is CASSPRAYNQPQHF. For the CDR3, the DNA is TGTGCCAGCAGCCCCCGGGCCTACAATCAGCCCCAGCATTTT. This chain uses TRBV4-2 with TRBJ1-5; unclear D gene. The germline gives CDR1 LGHNA, CDR2 YNFKEQ. The CDR3 loop spans 14 amino acids. V was cut by 4 bases and J by 3 bases, with 10 bases left in between.

The J gene is TRBJ2-2, the V gene TRBV5-1; 7 positions match TRBD1. With V trimmed by 3 bases and J by 4 bases, 9 bases remained unmatched. Per germline, CDR1 SGHRS and CDR2 YFSETQ. The CDR3 length is 16 residues. CDR3 region: CASSSRDRYPTGELFF. CDR3 nucleotides: TGCGCCAGCAGCTCCCGGGACAGATATCCCACCGGGGAGCTGTTTTTT.